The clone carrying this T cell receptor beta chain has a handful of counts. Its cognate antigen is unknown. The sample originates from a study of tumor and adjacent non-tumor tissue in lung cancer. Study in general: Histology: eleven to twelve adenocarcinoma, a couple of squamous cell carcinoma, 1 small cell lung cancer. Stage I to III disease affected some 11 men and about five women aged about 31 to 85.

This sample's RNA came from whole unsorted tissue. The normal lung tissue was taken more than 3 cm from the tumor edge. The library came from three nested PCR rounds adapted from ARM-PCR protocols. TCRdb reprocessed the multiplex PCR reads via MiXCR and lists one record per CDR3 protein. The table shows 60,000 to 80,000 distinct CDR3 sequences, with 65% to 75% occurring only once. The study's findings and limits: Tumor repertoires had a smaller top 100 clone share than normal lung.

The sequenced sample consisted of distant non-tumor lung tissue. The TCR originated in a woman aged 45 to 65 with non-small cell lung cancer.

CDR3 coding DNA: TGTGCCAGCAGTTTAGATAGGGGTGACCAAGAGACCCAGTACTTC. Amino acid sequence: CASSLDRGDQETQYF. The V gene is TRBV28, the J gene TRBJ2-5; possibly TRBD1 for D (5 bases). The length of the CDR3 is 15 residues. The V end was cut by 2 bases, the J end by 0 bases, with 10 bases between. The germline gives CDR1 MDHEN, CDR2 SYDVKM.